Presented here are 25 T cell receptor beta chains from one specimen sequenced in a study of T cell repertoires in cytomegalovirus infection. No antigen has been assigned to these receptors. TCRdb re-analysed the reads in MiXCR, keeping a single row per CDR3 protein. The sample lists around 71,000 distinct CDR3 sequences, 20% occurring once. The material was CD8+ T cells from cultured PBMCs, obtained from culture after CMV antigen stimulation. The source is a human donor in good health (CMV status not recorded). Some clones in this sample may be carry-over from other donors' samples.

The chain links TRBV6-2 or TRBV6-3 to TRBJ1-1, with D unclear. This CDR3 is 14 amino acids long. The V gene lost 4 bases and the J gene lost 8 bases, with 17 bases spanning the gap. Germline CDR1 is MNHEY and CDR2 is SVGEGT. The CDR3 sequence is CASSLGQAAGEAFF. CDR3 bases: TGTGCCAGCAGTTTGGGCCAAGCCGCGGGAGAAGCTTTCTTT.

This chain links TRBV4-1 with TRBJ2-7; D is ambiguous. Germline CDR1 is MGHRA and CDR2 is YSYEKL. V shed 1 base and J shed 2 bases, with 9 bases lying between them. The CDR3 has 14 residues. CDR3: CASSQGSYTYEQYF. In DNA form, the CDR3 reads TGCGCCAGCAGCCAAGGCAGTTACACCTACGAGCAGTACTTC.

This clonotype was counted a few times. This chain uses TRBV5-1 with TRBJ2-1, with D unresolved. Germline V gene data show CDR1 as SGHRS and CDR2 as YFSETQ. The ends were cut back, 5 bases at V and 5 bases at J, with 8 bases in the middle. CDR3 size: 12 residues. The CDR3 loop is CASRYLDNEQFF. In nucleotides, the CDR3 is TGCGCCAGCAGGTACCTGGACAATGAGCAGTTCTTC.

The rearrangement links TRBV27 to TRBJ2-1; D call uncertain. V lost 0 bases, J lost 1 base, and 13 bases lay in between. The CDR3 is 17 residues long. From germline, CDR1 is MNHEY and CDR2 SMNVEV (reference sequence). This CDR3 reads CASSLSWAEKSYNEQFF. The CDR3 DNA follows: TGTGCCAGCAGTTTATCCTGGGCAGAGAAGTCCTACAATGAGCAGTTCTTC.

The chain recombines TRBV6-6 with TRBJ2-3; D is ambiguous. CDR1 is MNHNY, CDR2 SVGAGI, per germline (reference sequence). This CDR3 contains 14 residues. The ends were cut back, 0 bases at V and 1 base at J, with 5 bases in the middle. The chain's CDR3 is CASSYSAGTDTQYF. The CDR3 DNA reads TGTGCCAGCAGTTACTCGGCCGGCACAGATACGCAGTATTTT.

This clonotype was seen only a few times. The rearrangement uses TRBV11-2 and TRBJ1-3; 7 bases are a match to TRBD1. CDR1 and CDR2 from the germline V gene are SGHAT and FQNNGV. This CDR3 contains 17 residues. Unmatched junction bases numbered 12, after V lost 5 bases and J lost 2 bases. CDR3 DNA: TGTGCCAGCAGCCAGATGACAGGGAGGAACGCTGGAAACACCATATATTTT. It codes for CASSQMTGRNAGNTIYF.

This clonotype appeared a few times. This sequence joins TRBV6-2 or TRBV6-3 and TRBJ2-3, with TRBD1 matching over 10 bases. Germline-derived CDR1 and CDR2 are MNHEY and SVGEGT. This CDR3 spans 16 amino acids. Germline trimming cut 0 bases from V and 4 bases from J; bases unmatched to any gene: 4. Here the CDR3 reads CASSYSKTGGPDTQYF. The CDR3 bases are TGTGCCAGCAGTTACTCGAAGACAGGGGGCCCAGATACGCAGTATTTT.

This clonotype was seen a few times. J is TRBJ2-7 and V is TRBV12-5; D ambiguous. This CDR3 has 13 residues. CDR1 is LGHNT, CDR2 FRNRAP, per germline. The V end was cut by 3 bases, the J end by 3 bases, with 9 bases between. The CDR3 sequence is CASGFGLDYEQYF. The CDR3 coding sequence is TGTGCTAGTGGTTTTGGTCTGGACTACGAGCAGTACTTC. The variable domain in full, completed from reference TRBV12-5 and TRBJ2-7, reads DARVTQTPRHKVTEMGQEVTMRCQPILGHNTVFWYRQTMMQGLELLAYFRNRAPLDDSGMPKDRFSAEMPDATLATLKIQPSEPRDSAVYFCASGFGLDYEQYFGPGTRLTVT.

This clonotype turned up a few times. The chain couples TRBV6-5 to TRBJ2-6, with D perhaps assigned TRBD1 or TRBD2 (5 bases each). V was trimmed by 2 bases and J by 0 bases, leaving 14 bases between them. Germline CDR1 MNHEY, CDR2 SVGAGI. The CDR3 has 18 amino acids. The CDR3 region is CASSYSIGGSSGANVLTF. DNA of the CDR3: TGTGCCAGCAGTTACAGCATTGGGGGAAGCTCTGGGGCCAACGTCCTGACTTTC.

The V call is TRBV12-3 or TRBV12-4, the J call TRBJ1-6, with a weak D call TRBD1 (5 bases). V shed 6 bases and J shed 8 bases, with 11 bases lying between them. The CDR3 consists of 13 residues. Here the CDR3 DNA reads TGTGCCAGCAGACCGGAAGGGGATTCACCCCTCCACTTT. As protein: CASRPEGDSPLHF.

The CDR3 DNA follows: TGTGCCATCGCGATAGCGGTAAGCGCAGATACGCAGTATTTT. Translating it yields CAIAIAVSADTQYF. The V gene is TRBV10-3, the J gene TRBJ2-3, with D perhaps matching TRBD2 (6 bases). Germline CDR1 is ENHRY and CDR2 is SYGVKD. V lost 8 bases to trimming and J lost 4 bases, with 16 bases between them. The CDR3 totals 14 residues.

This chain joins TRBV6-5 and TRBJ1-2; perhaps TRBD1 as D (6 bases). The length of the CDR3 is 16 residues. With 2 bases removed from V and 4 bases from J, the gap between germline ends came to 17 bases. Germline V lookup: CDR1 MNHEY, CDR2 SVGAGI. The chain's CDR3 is CASSYESTGGPYGYTF. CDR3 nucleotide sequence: TGTGCCAGCAGTTACGAGAGCACCGGGGGCCCCTATGGCTACACCTTC.

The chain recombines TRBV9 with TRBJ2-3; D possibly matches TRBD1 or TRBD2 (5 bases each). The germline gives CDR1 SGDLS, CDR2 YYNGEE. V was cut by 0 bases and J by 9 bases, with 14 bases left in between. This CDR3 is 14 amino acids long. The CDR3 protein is CASSVGGFGDTQYF. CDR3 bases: TGTGCCAGCAGCGTAGGAGGTTTTGGGGACACGCAGTATTTT.

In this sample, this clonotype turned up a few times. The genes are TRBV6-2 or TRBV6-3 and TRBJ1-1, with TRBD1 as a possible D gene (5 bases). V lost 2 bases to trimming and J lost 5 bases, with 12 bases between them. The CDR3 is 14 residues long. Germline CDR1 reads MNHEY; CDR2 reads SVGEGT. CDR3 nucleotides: TGTGCCAGCAGTTACCCGCAGGGAGGGACTGAAGCTTTCTTT. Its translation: CASSYPQGGTEAFF.

Here the CDR3 DNA reads TGTGCCAGCAGTTACGGAAGGGACACTGAAGCTTTCTTT. This translates into CASSYGRDTEAFF. The chain couples TRBV6-2 or TRBV6-3 to TRBJ1-1; D ambiguous. Germline V gene sequence: CDR1 MNHEY, CDR2 SVGEGT. The CDR3 contains 13 residues. The ends were cut back, 2 bases at V and 3 bases at J, with 7 bases in the middle.

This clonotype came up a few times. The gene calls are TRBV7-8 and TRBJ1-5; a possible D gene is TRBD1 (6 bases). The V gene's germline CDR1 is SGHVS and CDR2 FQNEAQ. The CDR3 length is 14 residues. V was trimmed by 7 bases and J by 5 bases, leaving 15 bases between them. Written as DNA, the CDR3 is TGTGCCAGCACTGAGGGGGGGGCGTATCAGCCCCAGCATTTT. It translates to CASTEGGAYQPQHF.

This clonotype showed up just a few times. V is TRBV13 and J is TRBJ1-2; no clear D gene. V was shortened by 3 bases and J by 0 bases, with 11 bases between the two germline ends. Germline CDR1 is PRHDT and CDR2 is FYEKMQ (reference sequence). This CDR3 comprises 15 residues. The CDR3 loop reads CASSLGSGANYGYTF. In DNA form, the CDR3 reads TGTGCCAGCAGCTTGGGCAGTGGAGCTAACTATGGCTACACCTTC.

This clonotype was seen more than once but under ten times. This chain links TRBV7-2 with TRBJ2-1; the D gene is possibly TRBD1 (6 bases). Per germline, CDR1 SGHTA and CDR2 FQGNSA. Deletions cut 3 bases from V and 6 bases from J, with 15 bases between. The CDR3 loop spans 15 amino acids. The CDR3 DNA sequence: TGTGCCAGCAGCTTTTACAGGGAATTAAGCAATGAGCAGTTCTTC. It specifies CASSFYRELSNEQFF.

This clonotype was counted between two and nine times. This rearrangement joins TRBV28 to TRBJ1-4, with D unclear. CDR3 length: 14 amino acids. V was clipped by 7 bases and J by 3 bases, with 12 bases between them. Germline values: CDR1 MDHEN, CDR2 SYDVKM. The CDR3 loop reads CASNHRAANEKLFF. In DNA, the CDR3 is TGTGCCAGCAATCACCGGGCCGCTAATGAAAAACTGTTTTTT.

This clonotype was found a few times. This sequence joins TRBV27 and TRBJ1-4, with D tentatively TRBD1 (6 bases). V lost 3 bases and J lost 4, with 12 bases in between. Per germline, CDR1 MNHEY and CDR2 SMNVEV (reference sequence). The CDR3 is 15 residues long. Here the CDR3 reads CASSLLGRGNEKLFF. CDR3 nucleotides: TGTGCCAGCAGTTTGTTGGGCAGGGGTAATGAAAAACTGTTTTTT.

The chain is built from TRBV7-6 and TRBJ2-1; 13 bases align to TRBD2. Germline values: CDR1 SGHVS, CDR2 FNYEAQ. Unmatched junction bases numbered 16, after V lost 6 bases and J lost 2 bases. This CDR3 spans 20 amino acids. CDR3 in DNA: TGTGCCAGCAGTGGCTACACGACTAGCGGGGGGTCATCCACCTACAATGAGCAGTTCTTC. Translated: CASSGYTTSGGSSTYNEQFF.

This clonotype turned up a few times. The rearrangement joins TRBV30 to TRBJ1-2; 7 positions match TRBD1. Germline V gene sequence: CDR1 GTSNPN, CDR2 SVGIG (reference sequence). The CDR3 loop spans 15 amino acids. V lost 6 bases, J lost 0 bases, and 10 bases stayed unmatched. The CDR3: CACPGRDRANYGYTF. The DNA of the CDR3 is TGTGCCTGCCCTGGGCGGGACAGAGCTAACTATGGCTACACCTTC.

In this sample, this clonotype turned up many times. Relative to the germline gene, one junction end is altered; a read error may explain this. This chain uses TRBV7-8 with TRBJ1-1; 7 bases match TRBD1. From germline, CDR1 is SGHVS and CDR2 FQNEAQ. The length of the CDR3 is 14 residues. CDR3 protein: CASSFIQGNSEAFF. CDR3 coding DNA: TGTGCCAGCAGCTTTATACAGGGGAACTCTGAAGCTTTCTTT.

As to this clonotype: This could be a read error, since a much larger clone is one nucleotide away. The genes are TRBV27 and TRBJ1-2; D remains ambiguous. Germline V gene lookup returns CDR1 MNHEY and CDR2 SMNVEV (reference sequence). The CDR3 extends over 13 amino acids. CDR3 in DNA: TGTACCAGCCATCCGGCCGGTCGTTCTGGCTACACCTTC. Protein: CTSHPAGRSGYTF.

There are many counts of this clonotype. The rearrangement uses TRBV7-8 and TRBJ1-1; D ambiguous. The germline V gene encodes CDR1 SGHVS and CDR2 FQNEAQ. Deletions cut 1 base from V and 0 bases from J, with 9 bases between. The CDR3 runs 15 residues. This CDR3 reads CASSLVGSLNTEAFF. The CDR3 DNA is TGTGCCAGCAGCTTAGTTGGGTCCCTGAACACTGAAGCTTTCTTT. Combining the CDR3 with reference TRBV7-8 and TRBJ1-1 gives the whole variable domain GAGVSQSPRYKVAKRGQDVALRCDPISGHVSLFWYQQALGQGPEFLTYFQNEAQLDKSGLPSDRFFAERPEGSVSTLKIQRTQQEDSAVYLCASSLVGSLNTEAFFGQGTRLTVV.